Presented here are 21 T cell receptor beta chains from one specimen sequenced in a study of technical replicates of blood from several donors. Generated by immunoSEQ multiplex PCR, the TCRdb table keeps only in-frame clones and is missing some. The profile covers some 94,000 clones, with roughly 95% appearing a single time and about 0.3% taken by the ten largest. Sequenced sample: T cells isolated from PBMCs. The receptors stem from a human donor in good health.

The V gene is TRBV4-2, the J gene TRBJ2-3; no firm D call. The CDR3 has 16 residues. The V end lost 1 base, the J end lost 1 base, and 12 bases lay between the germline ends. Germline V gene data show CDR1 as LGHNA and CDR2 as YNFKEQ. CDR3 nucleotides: TGTGCCAGCAGCCAAGGAGCCGGAGCAGGCACAGATACGCAGTATTTT. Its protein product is CASSQGAGAGTDTQYF.

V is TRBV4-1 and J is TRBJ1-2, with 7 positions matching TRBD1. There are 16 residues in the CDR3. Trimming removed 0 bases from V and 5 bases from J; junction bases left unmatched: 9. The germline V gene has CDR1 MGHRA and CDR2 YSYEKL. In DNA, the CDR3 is TGCGCCAGCAGCCAAGAAGAGGGGGCAAGTAGGTATGGCTACACCTTC. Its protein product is CASSQEEGASRYGYTF.

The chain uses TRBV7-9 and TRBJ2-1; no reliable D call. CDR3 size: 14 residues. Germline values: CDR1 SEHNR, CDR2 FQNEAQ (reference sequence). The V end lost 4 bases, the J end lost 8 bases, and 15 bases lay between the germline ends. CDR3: CASSSYSNGDEQFF. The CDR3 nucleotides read TGTGCCAGCAGCTCCTATTCTAACGGTGATGAGCAGTTCTTC.

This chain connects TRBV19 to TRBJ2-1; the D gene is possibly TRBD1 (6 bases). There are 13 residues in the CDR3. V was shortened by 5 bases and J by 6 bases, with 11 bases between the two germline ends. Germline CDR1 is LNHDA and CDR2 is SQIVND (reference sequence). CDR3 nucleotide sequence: TGTGCCAGTAGTTGGCAGGGGAGCAATGAGCAGTTCTTC. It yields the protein CASSWQGSNEQFF.

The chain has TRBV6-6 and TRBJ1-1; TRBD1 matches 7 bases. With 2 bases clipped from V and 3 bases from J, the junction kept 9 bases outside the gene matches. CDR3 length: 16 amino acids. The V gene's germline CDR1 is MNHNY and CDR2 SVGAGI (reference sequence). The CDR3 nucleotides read TGTGCCAGCAGTTACGGGCAGGGGGTAAGAGACACTGAAGCTTTCTTT. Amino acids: CASSYGQGVRDTEAFF.

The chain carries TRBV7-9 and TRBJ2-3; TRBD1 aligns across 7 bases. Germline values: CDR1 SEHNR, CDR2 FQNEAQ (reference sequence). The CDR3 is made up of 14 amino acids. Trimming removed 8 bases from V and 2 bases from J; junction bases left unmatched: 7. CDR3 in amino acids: CASHGTADTDTQYF. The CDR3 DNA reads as TGTGCCAGCCATGGGACAGCTGACACAGATACGCAGTATTTT.

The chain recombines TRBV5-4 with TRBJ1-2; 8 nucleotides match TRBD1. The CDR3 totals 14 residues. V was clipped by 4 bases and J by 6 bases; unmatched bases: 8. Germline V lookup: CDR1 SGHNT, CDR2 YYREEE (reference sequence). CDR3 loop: CASSGLTGENGYTF. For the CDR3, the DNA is TGTGCCAGCAGCGGACTGACAGGGGAAAATGGCTACACCTTC.

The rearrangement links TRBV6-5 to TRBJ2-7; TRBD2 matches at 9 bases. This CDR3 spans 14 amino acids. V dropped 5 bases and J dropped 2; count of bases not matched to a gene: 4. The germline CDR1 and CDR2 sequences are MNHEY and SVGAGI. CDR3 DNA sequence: TGTGCCAGCAGTATAGCTAGCGGGGCCTACGAGCAGTACTTC. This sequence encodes CASSIASGAYEQYF.

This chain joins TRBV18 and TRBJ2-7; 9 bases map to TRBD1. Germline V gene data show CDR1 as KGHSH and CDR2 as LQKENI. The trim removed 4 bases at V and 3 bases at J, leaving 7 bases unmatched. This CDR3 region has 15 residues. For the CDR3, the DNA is TGTGCCAGCTCACTTCAGACAGGGGGAAACTACGAGCAGTACTTC. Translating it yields CASSLQTGGNYEQYF.

The CDR3 here is CAWSVQLAVLNEQFF. DNA for the CDR3: TGTGCCTGGAGTGTACAACTAGCGGTTTTAAATGAGCAGTTCTTC. J is TRBJ2-1 and V is TRBV30; 8 nucleotides match TRBD2. This CDR3 contains 15 residues. The V segment lost 0 bases and the J segment 7 bases; nucleotides outside the gene matches: 8. Germline V CDR1 and CDR2: GTSNPN, SVGIG (reference sequence).

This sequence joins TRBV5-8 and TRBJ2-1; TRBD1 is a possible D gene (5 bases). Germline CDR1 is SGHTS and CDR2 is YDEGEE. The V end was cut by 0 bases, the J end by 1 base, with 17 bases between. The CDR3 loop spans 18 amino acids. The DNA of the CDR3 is TGTGCCAGCAGCTTGGGTCTGTTCGGCCAGGGTTCCTACAATGAGCAGTTCTTC. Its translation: CASSLGLFGQGSYNEQFF.

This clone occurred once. In DNA, the CDR3 is TGTGCCAGCAGTTTAACGGCGACAGGGGTAGGCAATGAGCAGTTCTTC. It yields the protein CASSLTATGVGNEQFF. The chain combines TRBV27 with TRBJ2-1; 8 bases match TRBD1. CDR3 length equals 16 residues. The germline CDR1 and CDR2 sequences are MNHEY and SMNVEV (reference sequence). V shed 2 bases and J 6 bases; nucleotides not matched to a gene: 9.

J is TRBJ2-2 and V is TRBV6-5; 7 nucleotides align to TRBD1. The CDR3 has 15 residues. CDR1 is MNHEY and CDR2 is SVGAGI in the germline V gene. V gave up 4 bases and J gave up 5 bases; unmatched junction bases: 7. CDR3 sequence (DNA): TGTGCCAGCAGTTTTGACAGGGTGATAACCGGGGAGCTGTTTTTT. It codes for CASSFDRVITGELFF.

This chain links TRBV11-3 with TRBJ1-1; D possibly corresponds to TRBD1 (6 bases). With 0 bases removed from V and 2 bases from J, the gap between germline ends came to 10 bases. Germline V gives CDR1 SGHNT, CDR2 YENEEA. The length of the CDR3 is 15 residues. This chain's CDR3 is CASSLDRDTNTEAFF. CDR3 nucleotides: TGTGCCAGCAGCTTAGATAGGGACACCAACACTGAAGCTTTCTTT.

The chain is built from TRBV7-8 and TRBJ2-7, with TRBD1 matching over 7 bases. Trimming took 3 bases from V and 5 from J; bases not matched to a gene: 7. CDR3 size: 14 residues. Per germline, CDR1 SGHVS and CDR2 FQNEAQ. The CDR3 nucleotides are TGTGCCAGCAGCTTCTACAGGGGCGTGAACGAGCAGTACTTC. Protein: CASSFYRGVNEQYF.

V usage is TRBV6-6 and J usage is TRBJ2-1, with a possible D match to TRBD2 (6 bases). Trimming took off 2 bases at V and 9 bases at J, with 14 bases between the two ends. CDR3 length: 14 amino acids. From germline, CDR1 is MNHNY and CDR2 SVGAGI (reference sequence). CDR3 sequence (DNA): TGTGCCAGCAGTTACCCCGCTAGCGCCGGTGAGCAGTTCTTC. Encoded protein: CASSYPASAGEQFF.

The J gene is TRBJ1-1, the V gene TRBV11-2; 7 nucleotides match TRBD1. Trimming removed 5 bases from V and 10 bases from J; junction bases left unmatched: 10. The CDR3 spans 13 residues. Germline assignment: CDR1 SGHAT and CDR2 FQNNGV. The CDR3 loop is CASSAFRQGAAFF. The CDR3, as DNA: TGTGCCAGCAGCGCATTCAGACAGGGTGCAGCTTTCTTT.

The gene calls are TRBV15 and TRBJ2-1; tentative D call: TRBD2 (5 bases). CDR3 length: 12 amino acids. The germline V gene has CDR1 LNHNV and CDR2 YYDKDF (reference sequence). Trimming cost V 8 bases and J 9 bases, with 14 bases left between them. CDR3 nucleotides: TGTGCCACCTCCCCGGGGTTGGGTGAGCAGTTCTTC. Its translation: CATSPGLGEQFF.

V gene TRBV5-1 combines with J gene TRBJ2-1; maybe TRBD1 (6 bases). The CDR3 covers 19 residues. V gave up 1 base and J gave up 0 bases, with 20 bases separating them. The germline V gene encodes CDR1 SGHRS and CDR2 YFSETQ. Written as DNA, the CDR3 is TGCGCCAGCAGCTTGCAGGGTGGGACACTGGCGGGCTCCTACAATGAGCAGTTCTTC. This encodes CASSLQGGTLAGSYNEQFF.

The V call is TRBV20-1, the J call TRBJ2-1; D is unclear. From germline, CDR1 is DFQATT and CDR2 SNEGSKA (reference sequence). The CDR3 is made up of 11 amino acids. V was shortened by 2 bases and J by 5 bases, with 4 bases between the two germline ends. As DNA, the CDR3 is TGCAGTGCTAGATCTGACAATGAGCAGTTCTTC. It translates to CSARSDNEQFF.

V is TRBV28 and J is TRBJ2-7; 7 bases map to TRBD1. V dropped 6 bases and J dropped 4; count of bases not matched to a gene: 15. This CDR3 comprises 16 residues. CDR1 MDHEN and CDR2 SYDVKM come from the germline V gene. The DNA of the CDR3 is TGTGCCAGCAGGCCTCGGGACAGATACCTACCTTACGAGCAGTACTTC. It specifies CASRPRDRYLPYEQYF.